These 12 T cell receptor beta chains came from one sample sequenced in a study of control samples from healthy donors and cancer patients. Sequencing used immunoSEQ multiplex PCR; TCRdb keeps in-frame clones, though not all of them. The table includes over 100,000 clones, about 88% detected once. Source material: blood. The receptors were gathered from a man in his forties or fifties in good health.

The chain couples TRBV14 to TRBJ2-7; TRBD1 agrees at 9 bases. The trim removed 2 bases at V and 5 bases at J, leaving 7 bases unmatched. Germline V gives CDR1 SGHDN, CDR2 FVKESK. The CDR3 covers 15 residues. CDR3 sequence: CASSQSDRGVHEQYF. CDR3 sequence (DNA): TGTGCCAGCAGCCAATCGGACAGGGGTGTCCACGAGCAGTACTTC.

The chain joins TRBV6-5 to TRBJ1-1; D unclear. V was clipped by 7 bases and J by 5 bases, with 14 bases between them. This CDR3 contains 13 residues. Germline CDR1 and CDR2: MNHEY and SVGAGI. Written as DNA, the CDR3 is TGTGCCAGCACCTCGGGTGTGAGGACTGAAGCTTTCTTT. This sequence encodes CASTSGVRTEAFF.

The rearrangement uses TRBV30 and TRBJ1-2; D remains unclear. Germline V gene sequence: CDR1 GTSNPN, CDR2 SVGIG (reference sequence). V dropped 2 bases and J dropped 2 bases, with 15 bases sitting between them. The CDR3 consists of 15 residues. The CDR3 nucleotides are TGTGCCTGGAGTCACGACCCGGACCTAAACTATGGCTACACCTTC. Residues: CAWSHDPDLNYGYTF.

V and J are TRBV18 and TRBJ1-1; D call uncertain. The germline V gene encodes CDR1 KGHSH and CDR2 LQKENI. The V gene lost 3 bases and the J gene lost 2 bases, with 13 bases spanning the gap. The CDR3 has 15 residues. The CDR3, as DNA: TGTGCCAGCTCACCGCGACTCGAGGTTAACACTGAAGCTTTCTTT. Encoded protein: CASSPRLEVNTEAFF.

This sequence joins TRBV7-3 and TRBJ1-1; 7 positions match TRBD1. The trim removed 0 bases at V and 7 bases at J, leaving 11 bases unmatched. The CDR3 is made up of 16 amino acids. CDR1 and CDR2 from the germline V gene are SGHTA and FQGTGA. CDR3 protein: CASSLTGGVRKDEAFF. The CDR3 DNA reads as TGTGCCAGCAGCTTAACAGGGGGCGTAAGGAAGGATGAAGCTTTCTTT.

The chain has TRBV7-2 and TRBJ2-2; the D gene is possibly TRBD1 (5 bases). The CDR3 covers 15 residues. Per germline, CDR1 SGHTA and CDR2 FQGNSA. Trimming took 1 base from V and 3 from J, leaving 9 bases between them. The CDR3 DNA reads TGTGCCAGCAGCTTAGAGGGGTCCTACACCGGGGAGCTGTTTTTT. Translation gives CASSLEGSYTGELFF.

V and J are TRBV5-1 and TRBJ2-1, with D perhaps matching TRBD1 (6 bases). The CDR3 covers 16 residues. The ends were cut back, 4 bases at V and 0 bases at J, with 14 bases in the middle. Germline CDR1 and CDR2: SGHRS and YFSETQ. The CDR3 coding sequence is TGCGCCAGCAGCCAAACGAGGGGGAGCTCCTACAATGAGCAGTTCTTC. Its translation is CASSQTRGSSYNEQFF. Variable domain in full (rest from reference TRBV5-1 and TRBJ2-1): KAGVTQTPRYLIKTRGQQVTLSCSPISGHRSVSWYQQTPGQGLQFLFEYFSETQRNKGNFPGRFSGRQFSNSRSEMNVSTLELGDSALYLCASSQTRGSSYNEQFFGPGTRLTVL.

The gene calls are TRBV2 and TRBJ2-3; TRBD2 agrees at 8 bases. J gave up 0 bases and V 7 bases, and 6 bases lay outside the gene matches. Germline V CDR1 and CDR2: SNHLY, FYNNEI. This CDR3 spans 15 amino acids. The CDR3 region is CASNSRGVSTDTQYF. DNA for the CDR3: TGTGCCAGCAACTCGCGGGGGGTTAGCACAGATACGCAGTATTTT.

The chain recombines TRBV5-4 with TRBJ2-2; a weak D match, TRBD2 (5 bases). Germline assignment: CDR1 SGHNT and CDR2 YYREEE (reference sequence). V was cut by 0 bases and J by 7 bases, with 13 bases left in between. The CDR3 is 15 residues long. CDR3 region: CASSLGLASGGELFF. The CDR3 nucleotides read TGTGCCAGCAGCTTGGGTCTAGCTTCGGGCGGGGAGCTGTTTTTT.

V gene TRBV27 combines with J gene TRBJ2-1; D gene unclear. CDR3 length equals 15 residues. The V end was cut by 0 bases, the J end by 8 bases, with 14 bases between. The V gene's germline CDR1 is MNHEY and CDR2 SMNVEV (reference sequence). The CDR3 coding sequence is TGTGCCAGCAGTTTATCGAGGAAAGCGACCCATGAGCAGTTCTTC. This encodes CASSLSRKATHEQFF.

The chain has TRBV7-8 and TRBJ1-6, with no clear D. V was pared by 4 bases and J by 7 bases, with 14 bases between. From germline, CDR1 is SGHVS and CDR2 FQNEAQ. This CDR3 has 15 residues. In DNA, the CDR3 is TGTGCCAGCAGCTCTTGGAGTGTAGGGAATTCACCCCTCCACTTT. Protein product: CASSSWSVGNSPLHF.

The chain is built from TRBV5-6 and TRBJ1-2; D ambiguous. Trimming pared 0 bases from V and 0 bases from J, leaving 12 bases between. Germline V lookup: CDR1 SGHDT, CDR2 YYEEEE. The CDR3 is 16 residues long. CDR3 amino acids: CASSLGVGEANYGYTF. The CDR3 DNA sequence: TGTGCCAGCAGCTTGGGAGTAGGAGAGGCTAACTATGGCTACACCTTC.